Below are 32 T cell receptor beta chains sequenced from a single sample in a study of neurological immune-mediated disorders. TCRdb fed the 5' RACE reads into MiXCR, producing one record per CDR3 protein. The sample has 35,000 to 50,000 distinct CDR3 sequences, over 2% seen once. Sequencing input: PBMCs. Receptor source: a man aged 50 to 59 with multiple sclerosis.

Many counts were recorded for this clonotype. The V call is TRBV7-9, the J call TRBJ2-1; D is ambiguous. CDR1 is SEHNR, CDR2 FQNEAQ, per germline (reference sequence). CDR3 size: 12 residues. V dropped 6 bases and J dropped 8 bases, with 11 bases sitting between them. The DNA of the CDR3 is TGTGCCAGCAGACGCGGTGGAGATGAGCAGTTCTTC. Translating it yields CASRRGGDEQFF.

This clonotype was recorded many times. This chain uses TRBV20-1 with TRBJ1-5; D remains unclear. Germline lookup yields CDR1 DFQATT and CDR2 SNEGSKA (reference sequence). Trimming pared 0 bases from V and 1 base from J, leaving 7 bases between. CDR3 length equals 14 residues. The CDR3 coding sequence is TGCAGTGCTAGAGATTCTTGGAGCAATCAGCCCCAGCATTTT. Protein product: CSARDSWSNQPQHF.

As to this clonotype: No conserved phenylalanine or tryptophan ends this CDR3, so it is likely a read error. The CDR3 nucleotides are TGTGCCACCAGCAGAGATGGGGCCTACGAGCAGTACAAC. Translation: CATSRDGAYEQYN. The chain carries TRBV15 and TRBJ2-7; D is ambiguous. Trimming stripped 0 bases from V and 2 bases from J, with 5 bases between. The CDR3 sequence is 13 residues long. In germline, CDR1 is LNHNV, CDR2 YYDKDF (reference sequence).

There are many counts of this clonotype. The V and J genes are TRBV14 and TRBJ2-7, with 8 bases fitting TRBD1. Losses at the gene ends were 4 bases for V and 3 bases for J; bases not matched to a gene: 8. Per the germline V gene, CDR1 is SGHDN and CDR2 is FVKESK. The CDR3 totals 15 residues. Written as DNA, the CDR3 is TGTGCCAGCAGCCCAAGGGACAGGAGATTCTACGAGCAGTACTTC. Its protein is CASSPRDRRFYEQYF.

This clonotype appeared many times. The chain couples TRBV30 to TRBJ1-2; D remains ambiguous. Trimming cost V 3 bases and J 8 bases, with 16 bases left between them. The CDR3 contains 13 residues. CDR1 and CDR2 from the germline V gene are GTSNPN and SVGIG (reference sequence). Here the CDR3 DNA reads TGTGCCTGGAGGGCTGAGGGATCGGGCGGCTACACCTTC. Its translation: CAWRAEGSGGYTF.

This clonotype has at least ten counts. The chain has TRBV20-1 and TRBJ2-1; 11 bases agree with TRBD1. The CDR3 is made up of 16 amino acids. Per the germline V gene, CDR1 is DFQATT and CDR2 is SNEGSKA (reference sequence). Trimming cost V 3 bases and J 8 bases; bases outside gene matches: 12. The CDR3 sequence: CSASAPGQGVFDEQFF. CDR3 nucleotides: TGCAGTGCTAGTGCTCCGGGACAGGGGGTTTTTGATGAGCAGTTCTTC.

This clonotype appeared many times. The chain couples TRBV10-3 to TRBJ1-1; 8 nucleotides align to TRBD1. Germline-derived CDR1 and CDR2 are ENHRY and SYGVKD. J was trimmed by 6 bases and V by 7 bases; bases with no gene match: 13. The CDR3 has 15 amino acids. The CDR3, as DNA: TGTGCCATCACCAGGACAGGGTTGGGTGATCCTGAAGCTTTCTTT. Translating it yields CAITRTGLGDPEAFF.

This clonotype has a count of ten or more. Here the CDR3 DNA reads TGTGCCAGCACCAGACACGTCGAAGCTTTCTTT. Protein sequence: CASTRHVEAFF. This chain joins TRBV6-2 or TRBV6-3 and TRBJ1-1; no firm D call. V dropped 7 bases and J dropped 8 bases, with 11 bases sitting between them. Germline assignment: CDR1 MNHEY and CDR2 SVGEGT. The CDR3 runs to 11 residues.

This clonotype was counted at least ten times. The CDR3 sequence: CSARDWGIEETQYF. Written as DNA, the CDR3 is TGCAGTGCTAGAGATTGGGGGATCGAAGAGACCCAGTACTTC. The rearrangement links TRBV20-1 to TRBJ2-5; D may be TRBD1 or TRBD2 (5 bases each). Germline lookup yields CDR1 DFQATT and CDR2 SNEGSKA (reference sequence). This CDR3 is 14 amino acids long. V was shortened by 0 bases and J by 3 bases, with 11 bases between the two germline ends.

This clonotype has a count of ten or more. The chain joins TRBV10-3 to TRBJ2-5, with 9 bases that match TRBD2. The ends lost 3 bases at V and 4 bases at J; junction bases unmatched: 6. Germline V gives CDR1 ENHRY, CDR2 SYGVKD. This CDR3 comprises 15 residues. The CDR3 reads CAISDQGLAIETQYF. CDR3 bases: TGTGCCATCAGTGATCAAGGACTAGCGATAGAGACCCAGTACTTC.

In its sample, this clonotype was seen many times. At one of its ends the junction is not consistent with the germline gene, which may arise from a read error. This chain links TRBV10-3 with TRBJ1-5; D uncertain. The germline V gene has CDR1 ENHRY and CDR2 SYGVKD. This CDR3 has 13 amino acids. CDR3 region: CAIRDSRNQPQNF. The CDR3 DNA sequence: TGTGCCATCAGGGACTCCCGCAATCAGCCCCAGAATTTT.

In its sample, this clonotype was seen many times. The chain joins TRBV3-1 to TRBJ1-4; D is uncertain. Per germline, CDR1 LGHDT and CDR2 YNNKEL (reference sequence). The CDR3 runs to 16 residues. V lost 0 bases and J lost 0, with 8 bases in between. CDR3 DNA sequence: TGTGCCAGCAGCCAAGAGTATACTGCAACTAATGAAAAACTGTTTTTT. Translated: CASSQEYTATNEKLFF.

This clonotype was counted at least ten times. V and J are TRBV6-5 and TRBJ1-4; D perhaps matches TRBD1 (6 bases). CDR3 length equals 15 residues. Deletions cut 6 bases from V and 6 bases from J, with 17 bases between. Looked up from germline, CDR1 is MNHEY and CDR2 is SVGAGI. CDR3 bases: TGTGCCAGCAGCCCCGGGGGCAGGAGCTATGAAAAACTGTTTTTT. This encodes CASSPGGRSYEKLFF.

In its sample, this clonotype was seen many times. The chain has TRBV29-1 and TRBJ2-3; D may correspond to TRBD1 or TRBD2 (6 bases each). Germline-derived CDR1 and CDR2 are SQVTM and ANQGSEA. The CDR3 loop spans 13 amino acids. V lost 3 bases, J lost 4 bases, and 11 bases lay in between. CDR3 nucleotides: TGCAGCGTTGATAAGGGGGGTTCAGATACGCAGTATTTT. It translates to CSVDKGGSDTQYF.

This clonotype was observed at least ten times. The V call is TRBV5-1, the J call TRBJ1-5; 9 nucleotides align to TRBD1. The ends lost 3 bases at V and 7 bases at J; junction bases unmatched: 8. This CDR3 contains 15 residues. From germline, CDR1 is SGHRS and CDR2 YFSETQ. CDR3 in amino acids: CASSSQGDRGQPQHF. CDR3 nucleotide sequence: TGCGCCAGCAGCTCCCAGGGCGACAGGGGGCAGCCCCAGCATTTT.

At least ten counts were recorded for this clonotype. This chain joins TRBV4-1 and TRBJ2-7; 7 bases map to TRBD1. V dropped 0 bases and J dropped 3; count of bases not matched to a gene: 5. The CDR3 is made up of 15 amino acids. CDR1 is MGHRA and CDR2 is YSYEKL in the germline V gene. DNA of the CDR3: TGCGCCAGCAGCCAAGATTGGGCAGGGGGCTACGAGCAGTACTTC. Translating gives CASSQDWAGGYEQYF.

This clonotype was seen many times. V gene TRBV12-3 or TRBV12-4 combines with J gene TRBJ2-7, with 9 bases lining up with TRBD1. There are 13 residues in the CDR3. With V trimmed by 6 bases and J by 4 bases, 4 bases remained unmatched. In nucleotides, the CDR3 is TGTGCCAGCAGCCGGGACAGGGATTACGAGCAGTACTTC. It encodes CASSRDRDYEQYF.

This clonotype was seen ten or more times. This chain connects TRBV27 to TRBJ2-1, with D possibly TRBD1 on 5 matching bases. Germline V gives CDR1 MNHEY, CDR2 SMNVEV (reference sequence). This CDR3 is 13 amino acids long. The CDR3 region is CALGDSSYNEQFF. The CDR3 nucleotides are TGTGCACTGGGTGACAGCTCCTACAATGAGCAGTTCTTC.

This clonotype occurred many times. The V call is TRBV11-3, the J call TRBJ1-1; possibly TRBD1 for D (6 bases). CDR3 length equals 14 residues. Germline-derived CDR1 and CDR2 are SGHNT and YENEEA. Trimming pared 1 base from V and 5 bases from J, leaving 11 bases between. CDR3: CASSLVGQGTEAFF. CDR3 nucleotides: TGTGCCAGCAGCTTAGTGGGCCAGGGGACTGAAGCTTTCTTT.

This clonotype was found many times. The V and J genes are TRBV28 and TRBJ1-2; 7 bases agree with TRBD1. Germline-derived CDR1 and CDR2 are MDHEN and SYDVKM. The CDR3 consists of 12 residues. The J segment lost 7 bases and the V segment lost 8 bases, leaving 7 bases of the junction unmatched. The CDR3 loop reads CASVGQLFGYTF. The CDR3, as DNA: TGTGCCAGCGTGGGACAGCTCTTTGGCTACACCTTC.

On this clonotype itself: Since a much larger clone is just one base distant, this may be a read error. V gene TRBV4-1 combines with J gene TRBJ1-1, with D possibly being TRBD1 (5 bases). The CDR3 contains 14 residues. V lost 4 bases and J lost 5, with 14 bases in between. Germline V CDR1 and CDR2: MGHRA, YSYEKL. CDR3 nucleotide sequence: TGCGCCAGCAGCCCAACTAAGGGACGGACTGAAGCTTTCTTT. Translation: CASSPTKGRTEAFF.

This clonotype was seen more than once but under ten times. The chain has TRBV7-2 and TRBJ2-3; D unclear. V lost 5 bases, J lost 4 bases, and 19 bases lay in between. Germline V gene lookup returns CDR1 SGHTA and CDR2 FQGNSA. The CDR3 totals 16 residues. As DNA, the CDR3 is TGTGCCAGCAGCCCCCCCCAGCAATCTCGATCAGATACGCAGTATTTT. Translating gives CASSPPQQSRSDTQYF.

This clonotype has ten or more counts. This chain connects TRBV9 to TRBJ1-3; no firm D call. Trimming stripped 4 bases from V and 4 bases from J, with 6 bases between. The CDR3 length is 12 residues. CDR1 and CDR2 (germline): SGDLS, YYNGEE. CDR3 sequence (DNA): TGTGCCAGCAGCACCCGAGGAAACACCATATATTTT. Its protein is CASSTRGNTIYF. The full variable domain, in which reference TRBV9 and TRBJ1-3 provide the parts outside the CDR3, is DSGVTQTPKHLITATGQRVTLRCSPRSGDLSVYWYQQSLDQGLQFLIQYYNGEERAKGNILERFSAQQFPDLHSELNLSSLELGDSALYFCASSTRGNTIYFGEGSWLTVV.

This clonotype was seen ten or more times. CDR3 amino acids: CASRWTSGGYEQYF. The CDR3 DNA is TGTGCCAGCAGATGGACTAGCGGGGGATACGAGCAGTACTTC. The chain recombines TRBV6-5 with TRBJ2-7; 13 nucleotides line up with TRBD2. V lost 6 bases, J lost 4 bases, and 3 bases stayed unmatched. Germline values: CDR1 MNHEY, CDR2 SVGAGI. The CDR3 has 14 amino acids.

This clonotype was detected ten times or more. V gene TRBV20-1 combines with J gene TRBJ2-2, with 10 nucleotides matching TRBD1. CDR1 is DFQATT and CDR2 is SNEGSKA in the germline V gene (reference sequence). The CDR3 spans 16 residues. J was trimmed by 5 bases and V by 0 bases; bases with no gene match: 6. CDR3 DNA: TGCAGTGCTAGAGATCTGAAGGGACAGGGGACCGGGGAGCTGTTTTTT. It specifies CSARDLKGQGTGELFF.

This clonotype was observed at least ten times. The rearrangement uses TRBV5-1 and TRBJ2-5, with 10 bases that match TRBD2. The germline V gene has CDR1 SGHRS and CDR2 YFSETQ. V shed 3 bases and J 5 bases; nucleotides not matched to a gene: 13. The CDR3 spans 17 residues. CDR3 sequence reads: CASSSEPIAGGRETQYF. The CDR3 coding sequence is TGCGCCAGCAGCTCAGAACCCATAGCGGGGGGTCGGGAGACCCAGTACTTC.

In this sample, this clonotype turned up many times. The chain recombines TRBV5-6 with TRBJ2-5; D perhaps matches TRBD2 (5 bases). Trimming shortened V by 2 bases and J by 5 bases, and 13 bases separated the two germline ends. Germline V lookup: CDR1 SGHDT, CDR2 YYEEEE. The CDR3 is made up of 14 amino acids. The CDR3 sequence: CASSLGESGETQYF. The CDR3 DNA follows: TGTGCCAGCAGCTTAGGAGAGTCGGGGGAGACCCAGTACTTC.

This clonotype showed up just a few times. The V call is TRBV5-1, the J call TRBJ2-7; 10 bases are a match to TRBD2. The V and J ends lost 4 bases and 4 bases, in that order; junction bases with no gene match: 11. Germline CDR1 reads SGHRS; CDR2 reads YFSETQ. CDR3 length equals 16 residues. CDR3 protein: CASSPRRAGGPYEQYF. CDR3 in DNA: TGCGCCAGCAGCCCCCGGCGAGCGGGGGGGCCGTACGAGCAGTACTTC.

This clonotype was seen at least ten times. The chain uses TRBV3-1 and TRBJ2-3; 11 bases match TRBD2. Germline CDR1 reads LGHDT; CDR2 reads YNNKEL (reference sequence). This CDR3 contains 17 residues. V shed 2 bases, J shed 4 bases, and the junction held 8 bases outside the gene matches. This CDR3 reads CASSQSSLAGEADTQYF. The CDR3 region has the DNA TGTGCCAGCAGCCAATCTTCACTAGCGGGGGAGGCAGATACGCAGTATTTT.

This clonotype was found many times. The CDR3 DNA reads as TGTGCCAGCAGCGCATTCCCGGGACAGGGGGGCAACGAGCAGTACTTC. Its translation is CASSAFPGQGGNEQYF. The genes are TRBV5-6 and TRBJ2-7; 11 bases fit TRBD1. J lost 5 bases, V lost 4 bases, and 11 bases had no gene match. Germline assignment: CDR1 SGHDT and CDR2 YYEEEE. The CDR3 totals 16 residues. Full variable domain (missing parts from reference TRBV5-6 and TRBJ2-7): DAGVTQSPTHLIKTRGQQVTLRCSPKSGHDTVSWYQQALGQGPQFIFQYYEEEERQRGNFPDRFSGHQFPNYSSELNVNALLLGDSALYLCASSAFPGQGGNEQYFGPGTRLTVT.

This clonotype was recorded at least ten times. V is TRBV5-1 and J is TRBJ1-1; D is undetermined. V dropped 0 bases and J dropped 1 base, with 7 bases sitting between them. Per germline, CDR1 SGHRS and CDR2 YFSETQ. The CDR3 runs 14 residues. The CDR3 spells CASSLVGTNTEAFF. Written as DNA, the CDR3 is TGCGCCAGCAGCTTGGTCGGCACGAACACTGAAGCTTTCTTT.

This clonotype was observed many times. The rearrangement uses TRBV28 and TRBJ2-1, with D tentatively TRBD1 (6 bases). CDR3 length: 15 residues. The V end was cut by 7 bases, the J end by 0 bases, with 13 bases between. Germline-derived CDR1 and CDR2 are MDHEN and SYDVKM. CDR3 sequence: CASTTGLSSYNEQFF. CDR3 coding DNA: TGTGCCAGCACCACAGGGCTGAGCTCCTACAATGAGCAGTTCTTC. The full variable domain, its missing parts supplied by reference TRBV28 and TRBJ2-1, is DVKVTQSSRYLVKRTGEKVFLECVQDMDHENMFWYRQDPGLGLRLIYFSYDVKMKEKGDIPEGYSVSREKKERFSLILESASTNQTSMYLCASTTGLSSYNEQFFGPGTRLTVL.